These 25 T cell receptor beta chains originate from one sample sequenced in a study of blood T cell repertoires in COVID-19. Sequencing used immunoSEQ multiplex PCR; TCRdb keeps in-frame clones, though not all of them. The data contain 210,000 or so clones, 88% of them singletons. Sequencing was done on a sample of peripheral blood. The receptors stem from a man aged 18 to 29 with active or convalescent COVID-19.

The rearrangement uses TRBV4-3 and TRBJ1-4; D perhaps matches TRBD1 (5 bases). The CDR3 covers 18 residues. V shed 0 bases and J shed 2 bases, with 16 bases lying between them. CDR1 is LGHNA and CDR2 is YSLEER in the germline V gene. CDR3 DNA: TGCGCCAGCAGCCAAGATTTGATTGGCGGGGGTACTAATGAAAAACTGTTTTTT. Protein: CASSQDLIGGGTNEKLFF.

This chain links TRBV3-1 (or the pseudogene TRBV3-2) with TRBJ1-1; D remains unclear. Trimming removed 2 bases at V and 1 base at J, with 14 bases between. The CDR3 covers 16 residues. Per germline, CDR1 LGHDT and CDR2 YNNKEL (reference sequence). The CDR3 reads CASSQIFRSKNTEAFF. The DNA of the CDR3 is TGTGCCAGCAGCCAAATCTTCCGGTCCAAGAACACTGAAGCTTTCTTT.

V gene TRBV6-2 or TRBV6-3 combines with J gene TRBJ2-3, with 7 bases fitting TRBD1. Unmatched junction bases numbered 10, after V lost 5 bases and J lost 8 bases. CDR3 length: 14 amino acids. Germline V CDR1 and CDR2: MNHEY, SVGEGT. The chain's CDR3 is CASSTVGEGATQYF. CDR3 nucleotide sequence: TGTGCCAGCAGTACGGTGGGAGAGGGGGCTACGCAGTATTTT.

Relative to its sample, this clone is medium-sized. The chain recombines TRBV6-2 or TRBV6-3 with TRBJ2-2, with 12 bases fitting TRBD2. V lost 4 bases and J lost 4; bases outside the gene matches: 1. The germline CDR1 and CDR2 sequences are MNHEY and SVGEGT. This CDR3 spans 15 amino acids. CDR3 residues: CASSSSGRATGELFF. The CDR3 DNA reads TGTGCCAGCAGTTCTAGCGGGAGGGCCACCGGGGAGCTGTTTTTT.

This chain links TRBV9 with TRBJ2-3; 7 bases are shared with TRBD1. CDR3 size: 14 residues. Per the germline V gene, CDR1 is SGDLS and CDR2 is YYNGEE. V shed 0 bases and J 6 bases; nucleotides not matched to a gene: 4. The CDR3 nucleotides are TGTGCCAGCAGCGTAGTAGGGACAGCCGATACGCAGTATTTT. Amino acid sequence: CASSVVGTADTQYF. Using reference TRBV9 and TRBJ2-3 for the parts outside the CDR3, the full variable domain is DSGVTQTPKHLITATGQRVTLRCSPRSGDLSVYWYQQSLDQGLQFLIQYYNGEERAKGNILERFSAQQFPDLHSELNLSSLELGDSALYFCASSVVGTADTQYFGPGTRLTVL.

CDR3 region: CASSPRTVLGTYEQYF. In DNA form, the CDR3 reads TGTGCCAGCAGTCCAAGGACTGTACTAGGCACCTACGAGCAGTACTTC. This rearrangement joins TRBV27 to TRBJ2-7, with a weak D call TRBD2 (5 bases). Trimming took off 5 bases at V and 2 bases at J, with 19 bases between the two ends. CDR1 is MNHEY, CDR2 SMNVEV, per germline (reference sequence). The CDR3 extends over 16 amino acids.

V gene TRBV19 combines with J gene TRBJ2-7; possibly TRBD1 for D (6 bases). The germline V gene encodes CDR1 LNHDA and CDR2 SQIVND (reference sequence). CDR3 length: 15 amino acids. V lost 6 bases and J lost 2, with 17 bases in between. The CDR3 DNA reads TGTGCCAGTAGAAAGGCCGTTGGGGGCCCCTACGAGCAGTACTTC. This translates into CASRKAVGGPYEQYF.

This sequence joins TRBV2 and TRBJ2-2; 8 bases map to TRBD1. The germline V gene encodes CDR1 SNHLY and CDR2 FYNNEI. CDR3 size: 13 residues. With V trimmed by 7 bases and J by 7 bases, 5 bases remained unmatched. The CDR3 is CASMAGTGGELFF. The CDR3 DNA is TGTGCCAGCATGGCGGGGACAGGCGGGGAGCTGTTTTTT.

The chain couples TRBV11-3 to TRBJ2-1; 7 bases align to TRBD2. The CDR3 sequence is 17 residues long. Looked up from germline, CDR1 is SGHNT and CDR2 is YENEEA. With V trimmed by 5 bases and J by 1 base, 11 bases remained unmatched. CDR3 sequence: CASSLGGGRESYNEQFF. DNA of the CDR3: TGTGCCAGCAGCCTAGGTGGTGGGCGGGAGTCCTACAATGAGCAGTTCTTC. Using reference TRBV11-3 and TRBJ2-1 for the parts outside the CDR3, the full variable domain is EAGVVQSPRYKIIEKKQPVAFWCNPISGHNTLYWYLQNLGQGPELLIRYENEEAVDDSQLPKDRFSAERLKGVDSTLKIQPAELGDSAVYLCASSLGGGRESYNEQFFGPGTRLTVL.

The rearrangement joins TRBV3-1 (or the pseudogene TRBV3-2) to TRBJ2-7; D not certain. V was trimmed by 1 base and J by 3 bases, leaving 7 bases between them. The CDR3 runs 13 residues. Looked up from germline, CDR1 is LGHDT and CDR2 is YNNKEL (reference sequence). The CDR3 region is CASSQGADYEQYF. In nucleotides, the CDR3 is TGTGCCAGCAGCCAAGGGGCAGACTACGAGCAGTACTTC.

The genes are TRBV9 and TRBJ1-1, with D tentatively TRBD1 (6 bases). This CDR3 region has 19 residues. Deletions cut 0 bases from V and 3 bases from J, with 24 bases between. CDR1 and CDR2 from the germline V gene are SGDLS and YYNGEE. CDR3 sequence reads: CASSVVWIGDTGGDTEAFF. The CDR3 DNA follows: TGTGCCAGCAGCGTAGTTTGGATAGGGGACACCGGAGGTGACACTGAAGCTTTCTTT.

The chain's CDR3 is CASSPTGGTEAFF. The CDR3 DNA reads TGTGCCAGCAGCCCGACAGGGGGGACTGAAGCTTTCTTT. The gene calls are TRBV11-3 and TRBJ1-1; the match to TRBD1 covers 9 bases. Germline V gene lookup returns CDR1 SGHNT and CDR2 YENEEA. CDR3 length equals 13 residues. V was clipped by 5 bases and J by 5 bases; unmatched bases: 3.

Details on this clone: An end of the junction does not agree with germline; a read error may underlie this. This chain joins TRBV10-2 and TRBJ1-5; the match to TRBD1 covers 7 bases. This CDR3 spans 12 amino acids. Per germline, CDR1 WSHSY and CDR2 SAAADI. This chain's CDR3 is CASSYTGTERFF. In DNA form, the CDR3 reads TGCGCCAGCAGTTATACCGGGACAGAACGCTTTTTT.

The chain is built from TRBV2 and TRBJ1-4; 7 bases are a match to TRBD1. V gave up 5 bases and J gave up 3 bases; unmatched junction bases: 12. The CDR3 length is 17 residues. CDR1 and CDR2 from the germline V gene are SNHLY and FYNNEI. The CDR3 loop reads CASSRPGPQGANEKLFF. The DNA of the CDR3 is TGTGCCAGCAGTCGTCCGGGACCCCAGGGGGCTAATGAAAAACTGTTTTTT.

The chain links TRBV7-2 to TRBJ1-2, with 9 bases aligning to TRBD1. Germline loops: CDR1 SGHTA, CDR2 FQGNSA. Losses at the gene ends were 2 bases for V and 4 bases for J; bases not matched to a gene: 5. The CDR3 contains 15 residues. CDR3 nucleotide sequence: TGTGCCAGCAGCTTAACAGGGGGCGCCCGCTATGGCTACACCTTC. Translated: CASSLTGGARYGYTF.

The gene calls are TRBV6-2 or TRBV6-3 and TRBJ2-4; 7 bases align to TRBD2. CDR3 size: 13 residues. Germline values: CDR1 MNHEY, CDR2 SVGEGT. Germline trimming cut 5 bases from V and 8 bases from J; bases unmatched to any gene: 6. CDR3 protein: CASSIGLGDIQYF. DNA of the CDR3: TGTGCCAGCAGTATCGGACTAGGAGACATTCAGTACTTC.

This clone was observed a few times. The chain joins TRBV9 to TRBJ1-5; 9 bases map to TRBD1. The CDR3 spans 15 residues. Trimming cost V 4 bases and J 6 bases; bases outside gene matches: 8. Germline V gene data show CDR1 as SGDLS and CDR2 as YYNGEE. CDR3 bases: TGTGCCAGCAGCCCGGGACAGGGAAGAGGTCAGCCCCAGCATTTT. Its translation: CASSPGQGRGQPQHF.

V gene TRBV27 combines with J gene TRBJ1-1; D is uncertain. The V and J ends lost 7 bases and 3 bases respectively, with 21 bases between them. This CDR3 comprises 16 residues. Germline CDR1 MNHEY, CDR2 SMNVEV (reference sequence). CDR3 DNA sequence: TGTGCCAGCAAACATCCCCTTCGACGGGGAGACACTGAAGCTTTCTTT. It translates to CASKHPLRRGDTEAFF.

The chain uses TRBV18 and TRBJ2-5; 9 nucleotides line up with TRBD1. The CDR3 extends over 14 amino acids. Germline CDR1 is KGHSH and CDR2 is LQKENI. J was trimmed by 4 bases and V by 3 bases; bases with no gene match: 3. CDR3 protein: CASSPGQGSETQYF. The CDR3 nucleotides are TGTGCCAGCTCACCGGGACAGGGATCAGAGACCCAGTACTTC.

The chain uses TRBV11-2 and TRBJ2-3; TRBD2 is a possible D gene (6 bases). Germline V CDR1 and CDR2: SGHAT, FQNNGV. V lost 1 base to trimming and J lost 5 bases, with 13 bases between them. The CDR3 runs to 15 residues. The CDR3 sequence: CASSLASGVGDTQYF. The CDR3 bases are TGTGCCAGCAGCTTAGCCTCGGGGGTGGGAGATACGCAGTATTTT.

The genes are TRBV28 and TRBJ1-5; 7 bases are shared with TRBD1. Germline V gene lookup returns CDR1 MDHEN and CDR2 SYDVKM. The J segment lost 2 bases and the V segment lost 9 bases, leaving 22 bases of the junction unmatched. This CDR3 has 19 amino acids. The DNA for the CDR3 is TGTGCCAGTTCTCCGGTTCTGGGGACAGCCTTTGGAGGCAATCAGCCCCAGCATTTT. Translating it yields CASSPVLGTAFGGNQPQHF.

This clone has only a few counts. The J gene is TRBJ2-7, the V gene TRBV7-9, with a possible D match to TRBD1 (5 bases). Germline V CDR1 and CDR2: SEHNR, FQNEAQ (reference sequence). Trimming pared 5 bases from V and 5 bases from J, leaving 10 bases between. The CDR3 covers 12 residues. CDR3 sequence (DNA): TGTGCCAGCAGCCCGAAGGGGAACGAGCAGTACTTC. Protein sequence: CASSPKGNEQYF. The variable domain in full, with the rest retrieved from reference TRBV7-9 and TRBJ2-7, is DTGVSQNPRHKITKRGQNVTFRCDPISEHNRLYWYRQTLGQGPEFLTYFQNEAQLEKSRLLSDRFSAERPKGSFSTLEIQRTEQGDSAMYLCASSPKGNEQYFGPGTRLTVT.

This chain connects TRBV30 to TRBJ1-1, with D uncertain. Trimming pared 3 bases from V and 4 bases from J, leaving 15 bases between. Germline V gene lookup returns CDR1 GTSNPN and CDR2 SVGIG (reference sequence). The CDR3 contains 14 residues. CDR3 amino acids: CAWSRGLGSTEAFF. The CDR3 DNA reads TGTGCCTGGAGCAGAGGGTTAGGTAGCACTGAAGCTTTCTTT.

The V and J genes are TRBV2 and TRBJ2-1; 13 nucleotides line up with TRBD2. V lost 4 bases to trimming and J lost 5 bases; unmatched junction nucleotides: 8. The V gene's germline CDR1 is SNHLY and CDR2 FYNNEI. The CDR3 runs 17 residues. The CDR3 bases are TGTGCCAGCAGTGCTACCCACGGGACTAGCGGGGACAATGAGCAGTTCTTC. Its protein product is CASSATHGTSGDNEQFF.

The sample holds a few counts of this clone. The chain has TRBV25-1 and TRBJ2-2, with 9 bases identical to TRBD1. With 9 bases clipped from V and 6 bases from J, the junction kept 8 bases outside the gene matches. CDR3 length: 14 amino acids. CDR1 is MGHDK, CDR2 SYGVNS, per germline. The CDR3 DNA sequence: TGTGCCAGAGAACCGGGACAGGGTGCCGGGGAGCTGTTTTTT. Its protein product is CAREPGQGAGELFF.